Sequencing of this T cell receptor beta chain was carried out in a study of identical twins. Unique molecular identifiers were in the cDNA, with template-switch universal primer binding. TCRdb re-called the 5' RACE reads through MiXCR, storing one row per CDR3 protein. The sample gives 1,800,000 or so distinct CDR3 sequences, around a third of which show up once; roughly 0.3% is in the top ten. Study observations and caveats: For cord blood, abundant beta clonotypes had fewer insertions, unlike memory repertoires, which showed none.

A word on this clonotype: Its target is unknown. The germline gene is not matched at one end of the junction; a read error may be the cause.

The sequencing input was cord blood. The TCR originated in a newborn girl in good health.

This chain's CDR3 is CVSSLDSSDTQYF. In nucleotides, the CDR3 is TGTGTCAGCAGCCTGGACTCTTCAGATACGCAGTATTTT. The chain joins TRBV4-2 to TRBJ2-3, with TRBD2 as a possible D gene (5 bases). The CDR3 loop spans 13 amino acids. The germline V gene encodes CDR1 LGHNA and CDR2 YNFKEQ.